Each of the 26 T cell receptor beta chains below was sequenced from the same sample in a study of early T cells in non-severe SARS-CoV-2 infection. TCRdb recomputed calls from the 5' RACE reads with MiXCR, one row per CDR3 protein. The table lists some 80,000 distinct CDR3 sequences, 9% to 15% of them singletons. The sequenced sample consisted of whole blood. The source of these receptors is an adult who was a healthcare worker with PCR-confirmed SARS-CoV-2 infection or an uninfected control (not recorded which).

The chain couples TRBV19 to TRBJ2-5, with D tentatively TRBD1 or TRBD2 (5 bases each). Germline-derived CDR1 and CDR2 are LNHDA and SQIVND (reference sequence). V lost 4 bases to trimming and J lost 1 base, with 13 bases between them. The CDR3 sequence is 15 residues long. This CDR3 reads CASSRGRIGQETQYF. The CDR3 DNA follows: TGTGCCAGTAGTAGGGGACGGATTGGCCAAGAGACCCAGTACTTC.

This clonotype was counted many times. The chain is built from TRBV5-1 and TRBJ2-2; 9 bases agree with TRBD1. This CDR3 region has 16 residues. Germline V gene data show CDR1 as SGHRS and CDR2 as YFSETQ. Losses at the gene ends were 4 bases for V and 3 bases for J; bases not matched to a gene: 7. Written as DNA, the CDR3 is TGCGCCAGCAGCCCGTGGACAGGGGAGGACACCGGGGAGCTGTTTTTT. It yields the protein CASSPWTGEDTGELFF. The variable domain in full, completed from reference TRBV5-1 and TRBJ2-2, reads KAGVTQTPRYLIKTRGQQVTLSCSPISGHRSVSWYQQTPGQGLQFLFEYFSETQRNKGNFPGRFSGRQFSNSRSEMNVSTLELGDSALYLCASSPWTGEDTGELFFGEGSRLTVL.

The chain recombines TRBV5-1 with TRBJ2-7, with 7 bases that match TRBD1. Germline CDR1 reads SGHRS; CDR2 reads YFSETQ. Germline trimming cut 7 bases from V and 2 bases from J; bases unmatched to any gene: 3. CDR3 length: 12 amino acids. The CDR3 nucleotides read TGCGCCAGCTCCGGACAGGCCTACGAGCAGTACTTC. Protein product: CASSGQAYEQYF.

The V and J genes are TRBV29-1 and TRBJ2-1, with D hard to call. Trimming took off 4 bases at V and 6 bases at J, with 10 bases between the two ends. This CDR3 contains 12 residues. CDR1 is SQVTM, CDR2 ANQGSEA, per germline. CDR3 DNA sequence: TGCAGCGTTGGAGATAGTAGCAATGAGCAGTTCTTC. Translation: CSVGDSSNEQFF.

This chain joins TRBV2 and TRBJ1-2; D gene unclear. Per germline, CDR1 SNHLY and CDR2 FYNNEI. Trimming shortened V by 2 bases and J by 7 bases, and 17 bases separated the two germline ends. The CDR3 loop spans 15 amino acids. CDR3 coding DNA: TGTGCCAGCAGTGAACTTGGGTACCAGACTACTGGCTACACCTTC. This gives the protein CASSELGYQTTGYTF.

This clonotype was counted between two and nine times. V is TRBV20-1 and J is TRBJ2-3; a possible D gene is TRBD2 (5 bases). The CDR3 runs to 13 residues. Germline assignment: CDR1 DFQATT and CDR2 SNEGSKA (reference sequence). V was cut by 2 bases and J by 4 bases, with 10 bases left in between. The CDR3 DNA reads TGCAGTGCTAGAACCGCACTAGCAGATACGCAGTATTTT. Protein: CSARTALADTQYF.

This chain connects TRBV27 to TRBJ2-3, with D perhaps TRBD2 (5 bases). V lost 2 bases and J 0 bases, leaving 12 bases between the germline ends. Germline values: CDR1 MNHEY, CDR2 SMNVEV (reference sequence). This CDR3 has 16 amino acids. The DNA of the CDR3 is TGTGCCAGCAGTTTACGATTTGGGGAGAGCACAGATACGCAGTATTTT. Amino acid sequence: CASSLRFGESTDTQYF.

This clonotype showed up just a few times. The V gene is TRBV7-9, the J gene TRBJ1-5; D ambiguous. The CDR3 runs to 14 residues. Germline values: CDR1 SEHNR, CDR2 FQNEAQ (reference sequence). Trimming removed 5 bases from V and 3 bases from J, with 11 bases in between. CDR3 DNA: TGTGCCAGCAGCCGAGACGGTTTCAATCAGCCCCAGCATTTT. It yields the protein CASSRDGFNQPQHF.

This clonotype was seen ten or more times. This chain uses TRBV6-2 or TRBV6-3 with TRBJ2-3, with D perhaps TRBD2 (6 bases). The V and J ends lost 6 bases and 6 bases respectively, with 7 bases between them. Germline CDR1 is MNHEY and CDR2 is SVGEGT. This CDR3 is built from 11 residues. CDR3 in DNA: TGTGCCAGCAGCCTAGCGGATACGCAGTATTTT. Protein: CASSLADTQYF.

This clonotype was detected ten times or more. This sequence joins TRBV7-2 and TRBJ2-3, with 9 bases lining up with TRBD1. This CDR3 region has 14 residues. Germline loops: CDR1 SGHTA, CDR2 FQGNSA. V lost 5 bases to trimming and J lost 4 bases; unmatched junction nucleotides: 4. The CDR3 nucleotides are TGTGCCAGCAGCCCGAACAGGGGGCCAGATACGCAGTATTTT. Translating gives CASSPNRGPDTQYF.

The rearrangement joins TRBV29-1 to TRBJ1-1; D not certain. Trimming left V 4 bases short and J 1 base short, with 4 bases between. The germline V gene encodes CDR1 SQVTM and CDR2 ANQGSEA. The CDR3 contains 11 residues. CDR3 bases: TGCAGCGTTGTTGAGAACACTGAAGCTTTCTTT. As protein: CSVVENTEAFF.

In this sample, this clonotype turned up many times. V is TRBV7-2 and J is TRBJ1-1; D may be TRBD1 (5 bases). Trimming cost V 5 bases and J 4 bases, with 11 bases left between them. Germline V gene sequence: CDR1 SGHTA, CDR2 FQGNSA. The CDR3 length is 13 residues. CDR3 region: CASSHGGGTEAFF. The CDR3 coding sequence is TGTGCCAGCAGCCATGGCGGGGGCACTGAAGCTTTCTTT. Full variable domain (remainder filled in from reference TRBV7-2 and TRBJ1-1): GAGVSQSPSNKVTEKGKDVELRCDPISGHTALYWYRQSLGQGLEFLIYFQGNSAPDKSGLPSDRFSAERTGGSVSTLTIQRTQQEDSAVYLCASSHGGGTEAFFGQGTRLTVV.

This clonotype has just a few counts. The chain employs TRBV29-1 and TRBJ1-1, with unresolved D. The CDR3 is made up of 12 amino acids. V lost 1 base to trimming and J lost 8 bases, with 11 bases between them. Per germline, CDR1 SQVTM and CDR2 ANQGSEA. The CDR3: CSVEVRGREAFF. DNA of the CDR3: TGCAGCGTTGAAGTCCGGGGTCGAGAAGCTTTCTTT.

The V gene is TRBV5-1, the J gene TRBJ2-3; tentative D call: TRBD1 (5 bases). The germline gives CDR1 SGHRS, CDR2 YFSETQ. The CDR3 runs 12 residues. The germline V and J ends were trimmed by 5 bases and 4 bases, with 8 bases remaining between them. The CDR3 is CASRQGPDTQYF. For the CDR3, the DNA is TGCGCCAGCAGGCAGGGCCCAGATACGCAGTATTTT.

The chain has TRBV7-2 and TRBJ2-5, with 8 bases lining up with TRBD2. V lost 3 bases and J lost 1; bases outside the gene matches: 4. Germline lookup yields CDR1 SGHTA and CDR2 FQGNSA. The CDR3 consists of 15 residues. In DNA, the CDR3 is TGTGCCAGCAGCTTGCCTAGCGGGCCCCAAGAGACCCAGTACTTC. Amino acid sequence: CASSLPSGPQETQYF.

This rearrangement joins TRBV7-8 to TRBJ2-7, with D tentatively TRBD1 (6 bases). The CDR3 is 16 amino acids. Germline V gene data show CDR1 as SGHVS and CDR2 as FQNEAQ. V dropped 5 bases and J dropped 7 bases, with 24 bases sitting between them. The CDR3 region has the DNA TGTGCCAGCAGCCGAGACAGGTTATCCTACGTAGGAGAGCAGTACTTC. Translating it yields CASSRDRLSYVGEQYF.

The table lists this clonotype with many counts. This chain joins TRBV7-6 and TRBJ2-7; D ambiguous. V shed 1 base and J shed 5 bases, with 9 bases lying between them. Germline V gene sequence: CDR1 SGHVS, CDR2 FNYEAQ. The CDR3 totals 13 residues. The CDR3 reads CASSLGLGNEQYF. For the CDR3, the DNA is TGTGCCAGCAGCTTAGGTCTGGGGAACGAGCAGTACTTC.

This clonotype was observed at least ten times. The chain has TRBV12-3 or TRBV12-4 and TRBJ1-2, with a possible D match to TRBD1 (5 bases). This CDR3 region has 13 residues. The germline V and J ends were trimmed by 3 bases and 7 bases, with 12 bases remaining between them. The CDR3 sequence: CASSLSGASGYTF. In DNA, the CDR3 is TGTGCCAGCAGTTTGAGTGGGGCTAGTGGCTACACCTTC.

The J gene is TRBJ2-4, the V gene TRBV7-2, with 9 bases matching TRBD1. The CDR3 totals 16 residues. Per germline, CDR1 SGHTA and CDR2 FQGNSA. Trimming cost V 5 bases and J 1 base; bases outside gene matches: 6. The CDR3 nucleotides read TGTGCCAGCAGCCTTCAAGGACAGGGGGCCAAAAACATTCAGTACTTC. Translated, it gives CASSLQGQGAKNIQYF.

This clonotype was observed a few times. The chain uses TRBV20-1 and TRBJ1-4, with unresolved D. This CDR3 is built from 12 residues. The V and J ends lost 0 bases and 8 bases respectively, with 7 bases between them. The germline V gene encodes CDR1 DFQATT and CDR2 SNEGSKA (reference sequence). The CDR3 DNA follows: TGCAGTGCTAGAGAGGGATTCGAAAAACTGTTTTTT. Protein: CSAREGFEKLFF.

The CDR3 region is CASSRPTGELFF. The CDR3 DNA reads TGTGCCAGCAGCCGGCCCACCGGGGAGCTGTTTTTT. J is TRBJ2-2 and V is TRBV7-9; D gene ambiguous. Germline V gene data show CDR1 as SEHNR and CDR2 as FQNEAQ (reference sequence). Deletions cut 5 bases from V and 4 bases from J, with 5 bases between. This CDR3 has 12 residues.

This clonotype showed up many times. This rearrangement joins TRBV14 to TRBJ1-2; D is uncertain. V gave up 2 bases and J gave up 4 bases, with 11 bases separating them. The CDR3 is 14 residues long. Germline V gene sequence: CDR1 SGHDN, CDR2 FVKESK. The CDR3 DNA reads as TGTGCCAGCAGCCAACACAGTGGCGTCTATGGCTACACCTTC. It specifies CASSQHSGVYGYTF.

This rearrangement joins TRBV24-1 to TRBJ2-3; D assignment may be TRBD1 or TRBD2 (5 bases each). V was pared by 2 bases and J by 14 bases, with 13 bases between. Germline V gene sequence: CDR1 KGHDR, CDR2 SFDVKD. This CDR3 region has 12 residues. The CDR3: CATSDYRDRRYF. Written as DNA, the CDR3 is TGTGCCACCAGTGATTACCGGGACCGCCGGTATTTT.

V is TRBV10-2 and J is TRBJ1-3; perhaps TRBD1 as D (6 bases). Trimming shortened V by 0 bases and J by 2 bases, and 11 bases separated the two germline ends. The CDR3 loop spans 16 amino acids. Per germline, CDR1 WSHSY and CDR2 SAAADI. DNA for the CDR3: TGCGCCAGCAGTGAGTCCAGGGGATTAGCTGGAAACACCATATATTTT. Amino acids: CASSESRGLAGNTIYF.

The J gene is TRBJ2-3, the V gene TRBV19, with D unclear. The V end lost 2 bases, the J end lost 7 bases, and 10 bases lay between the germline ends. The CDR3 loop spans 13 amino acids. CDR1 is LNHDA, CDR2 SQIVND, per germline (reference sequence). The CDR3 DNA is TGTGCCAGTAGTATATCTCCGACATATACGCAGTATTTT. Encoded protein: CASSISPTYTQYF. Full variable domain (missing parts from reference TRBV19 and TRBJ2-3): DGGITQSPKYLFRKEGQNVTLSCEQNLNHDAMYWYRQDPGQGLRLIYYSQIVNDFQKGDIAEGYSVSREKKESFPLTVTSAQKNPTAFYLCASSISPTYTQYFGPGTRLTVL.

The gene calls are TRBV20-1 and TRBJ2-3; 9 bases are a match to TRBD2. Germline V gene sequence: CDR1 DFQATT, CDR2 SNEGSKA (reference sequence). With V trimmed by 0 bases and J by 3 bases, 19 bases remained unmatched. The CDR3 loop spans 20 amino acids. CDR3 bases: TGCAGTGCTAGAGATCTGGATGCGGGAGGGCCGTTGATTGAGACAGATACGCAGTATTTT. Its protein is CSARDLDAGGPLIETDTQYF.